The 4 T cell receptor beta chains listed next were all sequenced from one sample in a study of PD-1 blockade in classical Hodgkin lymphoma. Using immunoSEQ multiplex PCR, the repertoire was profiled, and TCRdb retains in-frame clones only, with some absent. The data contain about 20,000 clones, around 80% of them singletons. Time point described: cycle 4 day 1 (C4D1), after six to seven weeks of nivolumab. Relapse was seen in all patients after autologous stem cell transplantation, and brentuximab vedotin exposure was variable. Sequencing was performed on peripheral blood mononuclear cells (PBMCs), taken before the fourth cycle of nivolumab. These receptors all come from a human donor with classical Hodgkin lymphoma.

The gene calls are TRBV7-2 and TRBJ1-2; D gene ambiguous. Germline values: CDR1 SGHTA, CDR2 FQGNSA. This CDR3 is built from 14 residues. Trimming removed 0 bases at V and 1 base at J, with 6 bases between. The CDR3 sequence is CASSLAFNNYGYTF. DNA of the CDR3: TGTGCCAGCAGCTTAGCCTTTAATAACTATGGCTACACCTTC.

The chain uses TRBV5-1 and TRBJ2-5, with D possibly being TRBD1 (6 bases). This CDR3 comprises 15 residues. Germline V gene data show CDR1 as SGHRS and CDR2 as YFSETQ. The V and J ends lost 0 bases and 2 bases respectively, with 11 bases between them. CDR3 sequence reads: CASSLGTAIQETQYF. DNA for the CDR3: TGCGCCAGCAGCTTGGGGACAGCTATACAAGAGACCCAGTACTTC.

This clone has a handful of counts. The rearrangement uses TRBV10-3 and TRBJ2-3; D not resolved. In germline, CDR1 is ENHRY, CDR2 SYGVKD. This CDR3 comprises 11 residues. Trimming left V 10 bases short and J 3 bases short, with 8 bases between. In nucleotides, the CDR3 is TGTGCCACCCAAGTGACAGATACGCAGTATTTT. This gives the protein CATQVTDTQYF.

This chain's CDR3 is CASSLLGALYGYTF. CDR3 DNA sequence: TGTGCCAGCAGTTTACTTGGGGCACTTTATGGCTACACCTTC. This chain uses TRBV28 with TRBJ1-2; tentatively, D is TRBD1 (5 bases). Trimming removed 2 bases from V and 5 bases from J, with 12 bases in between. This CDR3 is built from 14 residues. Germline CDR1 and CDR2: MDHEN and SYDVKM.